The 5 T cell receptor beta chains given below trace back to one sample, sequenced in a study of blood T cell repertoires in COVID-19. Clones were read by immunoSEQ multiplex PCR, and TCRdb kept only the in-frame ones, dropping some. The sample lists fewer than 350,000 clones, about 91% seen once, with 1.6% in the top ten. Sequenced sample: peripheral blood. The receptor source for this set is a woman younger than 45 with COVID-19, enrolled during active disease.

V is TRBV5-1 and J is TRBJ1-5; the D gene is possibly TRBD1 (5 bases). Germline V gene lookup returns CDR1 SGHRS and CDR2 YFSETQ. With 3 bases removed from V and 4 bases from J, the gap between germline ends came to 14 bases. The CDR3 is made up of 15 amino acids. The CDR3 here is CASSWAGDPNQPQHF. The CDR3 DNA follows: TGCGCCAGCAGCTGGGCGGGGGATCCAAATCAGCCCCAGCATTTT. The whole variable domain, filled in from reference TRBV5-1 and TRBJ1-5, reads KAGVTQTPRYLIKTRGQQVTLSCSPISGHRSVSWYQQTPGQGLQFLFEYFSETQRNKGNFPGRFSGRQFSNSRSEMNVSTLELGDSALYLCASSWAGDPNQPQHFGDGTRLSIL.

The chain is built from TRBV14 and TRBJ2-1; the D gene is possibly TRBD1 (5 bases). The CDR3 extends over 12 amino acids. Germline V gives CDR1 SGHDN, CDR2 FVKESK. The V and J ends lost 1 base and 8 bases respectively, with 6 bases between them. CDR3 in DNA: TGTGCCAGCAGCCAAGCAGGGTATGAGCAGTTCTTC. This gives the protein CASSQAGYEQFF.

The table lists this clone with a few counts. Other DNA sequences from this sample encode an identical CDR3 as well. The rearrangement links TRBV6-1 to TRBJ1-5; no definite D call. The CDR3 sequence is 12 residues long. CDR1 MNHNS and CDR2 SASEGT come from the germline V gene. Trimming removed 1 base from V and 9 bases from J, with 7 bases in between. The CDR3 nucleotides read TGTGCCAGCAGTGAAGATCTCCGGCCCCAGCATTTT. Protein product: CASSEDLRPQHF.

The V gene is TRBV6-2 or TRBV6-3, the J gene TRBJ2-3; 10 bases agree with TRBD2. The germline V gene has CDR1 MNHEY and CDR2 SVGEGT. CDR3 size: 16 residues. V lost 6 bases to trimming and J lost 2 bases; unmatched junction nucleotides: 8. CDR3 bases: TGTGCCAGCAGCCCTCTCAGCGGGGGGGTCACAGATACGCAGTATTTT. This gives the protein CASSPLSGGVTDTQYF.

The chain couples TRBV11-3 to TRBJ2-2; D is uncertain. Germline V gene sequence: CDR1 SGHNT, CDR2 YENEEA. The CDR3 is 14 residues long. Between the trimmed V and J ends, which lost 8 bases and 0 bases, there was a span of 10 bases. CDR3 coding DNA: TGTGCCAGCCAGATAAACGCGAACACCGGGGAGCTGTTTTTT. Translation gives CASQINANTGELFF.